This T cell receptor (beta chain) originates from a study of graft-versus-host responses after intestinal transplantation. Across the study: Transplants were multivisceral, liver-intestinal, or isolated intestinal. Anti-thymocyte globulin induction preceded around 3 years of tacrolimus and steroid maintenance in all recipients. Study-level points and caveats: Analysis identified GvH clones in recipient marrow, with some appearing first in ileum or blood.

Assay: immunoSEQ multiplex PCR; the TCRdb copy retains only in-frame clones and omits some. The sample includes tens of thousands of clones, more than 85% seen only once; the top ten take roughly 2%. On this clone itself: The antigen is undetermined.

Per germline, CDR1 MNHNY and CDR2 SVGAGI (reference sequence). V was pared by 0 bases and J by 0 bases, with 2 bases of the junction left unmatched. The CDR3 runs 16 residues. The source was unstimulated CD8+ T cells sorted from spleen or lymph node cells, collected before intestinal transplant. The source of this sequence is a human donor who received an intestinal transplant. This chain connects TRBV6-6 to TRBJ2-3; 8 nucleotides line up with TRBD2. CDR3 bases: TGTGCCAGCAGTTACTCGATAGCGGGAAGCACAGATACGCAGTATTTT. Its protein product is CASSYSIAGSTDTQYF.